Described below is a single TCR beta chain sequence and its context. Per the study methods: Nucleated cell counts were estimated from reference gene primer amplification. Assay: immunoSEQ multiplex PCR; the TCRdb copy retains only in-frame clones and omits some. That table furnishes V, J and clone size, whereas the DNA furnished D and trimming. The sample includes under 200,000 clones, 65% to 90% seen only once; the top ten take roughly 5%. The data originate from a study of blood T cell repertoires in COVID-19. Overall study context: Researchers got acute and convalescent COVID-19 samples from the United States, Italy and Spain.

Germline V gene lookup returns CDR1 ENHRY and CDR2 SYGVKD. V was pared by 6 bases and J by 1 base, with 1 base of the junction left unmatched. This CDR3 contains 13 residues. The study recruited people aged roughly 18 to 100 years across 20 to 30 US areas. This TCR came from a woman aged 55-69 years with acute COVID-19. V usage is TRBV10-3 and J usage is TRBJ1-1; 8 bases fit TRBD1. Input material: PBMCs or T cells enriched from blood (not recorded which). DNA of the CDR3: TGTGCCATCAGGGGACAGGAGAACACTGAAGCTTTCTTT. This encodes CAIRGQENTEAFF.